The 29 T cell receptor beta chains below come from one sample, sequenced in a study of cytomegalovirus exposure and HLA in healthy donors. Researchers ran the PCR with 60 Vbeta and 13 Jbeta primers. The repertoire was sequenced with immunoSEQ multiplex PCR; TCRdb's copy has only in-frame clones and lacks some. The table includes around 190,000 clones, roughly 80% detected once. The sample was PBMCs. These TCRs come from a woman between 45 and 65 years old in good health and CMV-seronegative.

The J gene is TRBJ2-1, the V gene TRBV9; the match to TRBD2 covers 7 bases. J was trimmed by 5 bases and V by 6 bases; bases with no gene match: 8. CDR1 and CDR2 from the germline V gene are SGDLS and YYNGEE. The CDR3 has 14 amino acids. The CDR3 nucleotides are TGTGCCAGCACCCAGGGAGGGAGGGACAATGAGCAGTTCTTC. It yields the protein CASTQGGRDNEQFF.

The chain has TRBV11-2 and TRBJ2-1; the match to TRBD2 covers 12 bases. J was trimmed by 10 bases and V by 6 bases; bases with no gene match: 7. The CDR3 has 14 amino acids. CDR1 is SGHAT, CDR2 FQNNGV, per germline. The CDR3 DNA follows: TGTGCCAGCAGACTAGCGGGGGGCCGGGGAGAGCAGTTCTTC. This gives the protein CASRLAGGRGEQFF.

The chain uses TRBV15 and TRBJ1-4, with D perhaps matching TRBD1 (6 bases). This CDR3 has 16 amino acids. Trimming took off 0 bases at V and 8 bases at J, with 16 bases between the two ends. Per the germline V gene, CDR1 is LNHNV and CDR2 is YYDKDF (reference sequence). The CDR3 region is CATSRDSPGHREKLFF. CDR3 DNA: TGTGCCACCAGCAGAGACTCCCCGGGACATCGGGAAAAACTGTTTTTT.

This chain joins TRBV19 and TRBJ1-5; TRBD1 matches 11 bases. Germline values: CDR1 LNHDA, CDR2 SQIVND (reference sequence). There are 15 residues in the CDR3. J was trimmed by 4 bases and V by 8 bases; bases with no gene match: 7. The CDR3 protein is CASWDRGLRNQPQHF. CDR3 in DNA: TGTGCCAGTTGGGACAGGGGGTTGAGGAATCAGCCCCAGCATTTT. The full variable domain, in which reference TRBV19 and TRBJ1-5 provide the parts outside the CDR3, is DGGITQSPKYLFRKEGQNVTLSCEQNLNHDAMYWYRQDPGQGLRLIYYSQIVNDFQKGDIAEGYSVSREKKESFPLTVTSAQKNPTAFYLCASWDRGLRNQPQHFGDGTRLSIL.

CDR3 nucleotides: TGTGCCAGCAGTTTATGGGCTGGGAGCAATCAGCCCCAGCATTTT. Protein: CASSLWAGSNQPQHF. The chain couples TRBV27 to TRBJ1-5; D is uncertain. Trimming took off 1 base at V and 1 base at J, with 8 bases between the two ends. The CDR3 contains 15 residues. Looked up from germline, CDR1 is MNHEY and CDR2 is SMNVEV (reference sequence).

The chain combines TRBV9 with TRBJ2-4, with TRBD2 matching 14 bases. The CDR3 is 16 residues long. CDR1 is SGDLS and CDR2 is YYNGEE in the germline V gene. Unmatched junction bases numbered 7, after V lost 3 bases and J lost 8 bases. The CDR3 sequence: CASSGRLAGGIDIQYF. CDR3 nucleotides: TGTGCCAGCAGCGGCCGACTAGCGGGAGGGATAGACATTCAGTACTTC.

V usage is TRBV5-1 and J usage is TRBJ2-3, with a weak D call TRBD1 (5 bases). Looked up from germline, CDR1 is SGHRS and CDR2 is YFSETQ. V gave up 0 bases and J gave up 2 bases, with 10 bases separating them. This CDR3 has 15 amino acids. In nucleotides, the CDR3 is TGCGCCAGCAGCTTGGGGGCAGGGTCCACAGATACGCAGTATTTT. Translation gives CASSLGAGSTDTQYF.

The chain has TRBV6-1 and TRBJ2-7; D may be TRBD2 (5 bases). Germline-derived CDR1 and CDR2 are MNHNS and SASEGT. This CDR3 spans 15 amino acids. Trimming left V 6 bases short and J 2 bases short, with 17 bases between. The CDR3 region has the DNA TGTGCCAGCAGCGCCCCTGGGGAGAATACCTACGAGCAGTACTTC. It codes for CASSAPGENTYEQYF.

This clone was observed a handful of times. The genes are TRBV5-4 and TRBJ1-6; 7 nucleotides match TRBD1. The CDR3 totals 15 residues. The germline V gene encodes CDR1 SGHNT and CDR2 YYREEE (reference sequence). The V and J ends lost 0 bases and 7 bases, in that order; junction bases with no gene match: 4. The CDR3 region is CASSLGQGENSPLHF. CDR3 DNA sequence: TGTGCCAGCAGCTTGGGACAGGGAGAAAATTCACCCCTCCACTTT.

The CDR3 protein is CASSLAGVGEQFF. CDR3 DNA: TGTGCCAGCAGCTTGGCGGGAGTTGGTGAGCAGTTCTTC. The J gene is TRBJ2-1, the V gene TRBV5-4; D perhaps matches TRBD2 (6 bases). This CDR3 region has 13 residues. Germline V gene lookup returns CDR1 SGHNT and CDR2 YYREEE (reference sequence). Trimming took 0 bases from V and 9 from J, leaving 10 bases between them.

The chain recombines TRBV12-5 with TRBJ2-7; weak D call: TRBD1 (5 bases). The CDR3 consists of 16 residues. Germline V gene data show CDR1 as LGHNT and CDR2 as FRNRAP. The V end lost 1 base, the J end lost 1 base, and 14 bases lay between the germline ends. The DNA for the CDR3 is TGTGCTAGTGGTTTGGGCCAGGGTGGTTCGTCCTACGAGCAGTACTTC. It encodes CASGLGQGGSSYEQYF. The complete variable domain, with remaining parts taken from reference TRBV12-5 and TRBJ2-7, reads DARVTQTPRHKVTEMGQEVTMRCQPILGHNTVFWYRQTMMQGLELLAYFRNRAPLDDSGMPKDRFSAEMPDATLATLKIQPSEPRDSAVYFCASGLGQGGSSYEQYFGPGTRLTVT.

This clone was observed a few times. The V call is TRBV5-1, the J call TRBJ1-2; D is possibly TRBD1 (6 bases). This CDR3 has 14 residues. The V gene lost 9 bases and the J gene lost 3 bases, with 18 bases spanning the gap. Per the germline V gene, CDR1 is SGHRS and CDR2 is YFSETQ. CDR3 nucleotide sequence: TGCGCCACCTCCCACCAGGGGCAGGACTATGGCTACACCTTC. It specifies CATSHQGQDYGYTF.

The rearrangement links TRBV5-1 to TRBJ1-1; no clear D. The CDR3 has 13 amino acids. Germline CDR1 and CDR2: SGHRS and YFSETQ. V lost 8 bases, J lost 0 bases, and 11 bases lay in between. CDR3 loop: CASHITVNTEAFF. The CDR3 DNA reads as TGCGCCAGTCACATTACAGTGAACACTGAAGCTTTCTTT.

The chain joins TRBV7-8 to TRBJ2-3, with TRBD1 matching over 10 bases. Per the germline V gene, CDR1 is SGHVS and CDR2 is FQNEAQ. CDR3 length: 16 amino acids. The ends lost 1 base at V and 6 bases at J; junction bases unmatched: 7. The CDR3 DNA sequence: TGTGCCAGCAGCTTAGGAGCGACAGGGGGCGCGGATACGCAGTATTTT. This sequence encodes CASSLGATGGADTQYF.

The table lists this clone with a few counts. This sequence joins TRBV28 and TRBJ2-7, with TRBD1 matching 7 bases. This CDR3 comprises 15 residues. CDR1 is MDHEN, CDR2 SYDVKM, per germline. With V trimmed by 3 bases and J by 5 bases, 10 bases remained unmatched. The CDR3 is CASSFWGGQGDEQYF. CDR3 coding DNA: TGTGCCAGCAGTTTCTGGGGCGGGCAGGGGGACGAGCAGTACTTC. The full variable domain, with the rest looked up from reference TRBV28 and TRBJ2-7, is DVKVTQSSRYLVKRTGEKVFLECVQDMDHENMFWYRQDPGLGLRLIYFSYDVKMKEKGDIPEGYSVSREKKERFSLILESASTNQTSMYLCASSFWGGQGDEQYFGPGTRLTVT.

The rearrangement links TRBV29-1 to TRBJ1-2, with unresolved D. There are 12 residues in the CDR3. From germline, CDR1 is SQVTM and CDR2 ANQGSEA. The V end lost 4 bases, the J end lost 1 base, and 7 bases lay between the germline ends. This CDR3 reads CSVGEGNYGYTF. The CDR3 DNA sequence: TGCAGCGTTGGTGAGGGTAACTATGGCTACACCTTC.

The J gene is TRBJ2-3, the V gene TRBV5-6; D is uncertain. Germline V gene lookup returns CDR1 SGHDT and CDR2 YYEEEE. The length of the CDR3 is 14 residues. Trimming removed 0 bases at V and 1 base at J, with 6 bases between. The CDR3 loop is CASSLVGRTDTQYF. CDR3 nucleotides: TGTGCCAGCAGCTTGGTTGGCCGCACAGATACGCAGTATTTT.

The chain couples TRBV27 to TRBJ2-5; D is unclear. V shed 3 bases and J shed 4 bases, with 6 bases lying between them. The germline V gene has CDR1 MNHEY and CDR2 SMNVEV (reference sequence). The CDR3 is 12 amino acids. The CDR3 DNA is TGTGCCAGCAGTTTTTCGGGAGAGACCCAGTACTTC. Protein product: CASSFSGETQYF.

CDR3 residues: CASSLGHREGGTEAFF. The CDR3 nucleotides read TGTGCCAGCAGCTTAGGCCACAGGGAGGGAGGGACTGAAGCTTTCTTT. The gene calls are TRBV11-2 and TRBJ1-1, with D perhaps matching TRBD1 (6 bases). The CDR3 sequence is 16 residues long. V dropped 1 base and J dropped 5 bases, with 17 bases sitting between them. CDR1 and CDR2 (germline): SGHAT, FQNNGV.

This rearrangement joins TRBV7-9 to TRBJ1-1; TRBD1 is a possible D gene (6 bases). Between the trimmed V and J ends, which lost 11 bases and 0 bases, there was a span of 16 bases. The germline CDR1 and CDR2 sequences are SEHNR and FQNEAQ (reference sequence). The CDR3 loop spans 14 amino acids. This CDR3 reads CAGRTEVMNTEAFF. The DNA for the CDR3 is TGTGCCGGAAGGACAGAGGTAATGAACACTGAAGCTTTCTTT.

This chain connects TRBV9 to TRBJ2-3, with 12 bases fitting TRBD2. Germline V gene lookup returns CDR1 SGDLS and CDR2 YYNGEE. With 7 bases clipped from V and 0 bases from J, the junction kept 9 bases outside the gene matches. This CDR3 contains 17 residues. CDR3 nucleotides: TGTGCCAGCGAAACTAGCGGGGGGCATACGAGCACAGATACGCAGTATTTT. It yields the protein CASETSGGHTSTDTQYF.

The DNA for the CDR3 is TGTGCCAGCAGTTCCCAGGGAAAGGGTCACCAGCCCCAGCATTTT. Encoded protein: CASSSQGKGHQPQHF. The gene calls are TRBV28 and TRBJ1-5; a weak D match, TRBD1 (5 bases). Germline CDR1 and CDR2: MDHEN and SYDVKM. There are 15 residues in the CDR3. The V gene lost 4 bases and the J gene lost 7 bases, with 17 bases spanning the gap.

The chain links TRBV13 to TRBJ2-1, with D uncertain. Germline V gives CDR1 PRHDT, CDR2 FYEKMQ (reference sequence). The CDR3 consists of 13 residues. The ends were cut back, 2 bases at V and 4 bases at J, with 6 bases in the middle. CDR3 DNA: TGTGCCAGCAGCTTAAGACTTTACAATGAGCAGTTCTTC. Its protein is CASSLRLYNEQFF.

The J gene is TRBJ2-1, the V gene TRBV11-2; no firm D call. CDR1 SGHAT and CDR2 FQNNGV come from the germline V gene. Trimming pared 3 bases from V and 7 bases from J, leaving 13 bases between. The CDR3 consists of 14 residues. For the CDR3, the DNA is TGTGCCAGCAGCTTCATCACAGATGGGAATGAGCAGTTCTTC. It translates to CASSFITDGNEQFF.

This chain links TRBV19 with TRBJ2-4; D gene ambiguous. Trimming left V 3 bases short and J 2 bases short, with 11 bases between. Germline V gene data show CDR1 as LNHDA and CDR2 as SQIVND (reference sequence). The CDR3 length is 15 residues. DNA for the CDR3: TGTGCCAGTAGTATCCAGGCAGATTCCAAAAACATTCAGTACTTC. It codes for CASSIQADSKNIQYF.

The V call is TRBV5-4, the J call TRBJ1-6; TRBD1 aligns across 8 bases. The CDR3 consists of 14 residues. Germline V lookup: CDR1 SGHNT, CDR2 YYREEE (reference sequence). The trim removed 4 bases at V and 9 bases at J, leaving 6 bases unmatched. The CDR3 DNA reads as TGTGCCAGCAGCCCTCGGACAGGGTTTTCACCCCTCCACTTT. This encodes CASSPRTGFSPLHF.

J is TRBJ2-7 and V is TRBV11-1, with 12 bases identical to TRBD2. The CDR3 is 15 residues long. Germline V gene lookup returns CDR1 SGHAT and CDR2 FQDESV (reference sequence). J lost 3 bases, V lost 4 bases, and 4 bases had no gene match. In nucleotides, the CDR3 is TGTGCCAGCAGCTCCAGGACTAGCGGGGACTACGAGCAGTACTTC. Translated: CASSSRTSGDYEQYF. The full variable domain, completed using reference TRBV11-1 and TRBJ2-7, is EAEVAQSPRYKITEKSQAVAFWCDPISGHATLYWYRQILGQGPELLVQFQDESVVDDSQLPKDRFSAERLKGVDSTLKIQPAELGDSAMYLCASSSRTSGDYEQYFGPGTRLTVT.

The rearrangement links TRBV19 to TRBJ2-3, with TRBD2 as a possible D gene (6 bases). CDR1 and CDR2 from the germline V gene are LNHDA and SQIVND (reference sequence). V dropped 5 bases and J dropped 0 bases, with 9 bases sitting between them. The CDR3 totals 14 residues. CDR3 DNA sequence: TGTGCCAGTAGTTCGGGGGACAGCACAGATACGCAGTATTTT. Translation: CASSSGDSTDTQYF.

V usage is TRBV5-4 and J usage is TRBJ2-1, with D maybe TRBD2 (7 bases). This CDR3 contains 16 residues. V lost 5 bases and J lost 7, with 22 bases in between. Germline V gene sequence: CDR1 SGHNT, CDR2 YYREEE (reference sequence). Here the CDR3 DNA reads TGTGCCAGCAGACCCTCTTGGGGGGGGGCCGGTAATGAGCAGTTCTTC. Protein: CASRPSWGGAGNEQFF.